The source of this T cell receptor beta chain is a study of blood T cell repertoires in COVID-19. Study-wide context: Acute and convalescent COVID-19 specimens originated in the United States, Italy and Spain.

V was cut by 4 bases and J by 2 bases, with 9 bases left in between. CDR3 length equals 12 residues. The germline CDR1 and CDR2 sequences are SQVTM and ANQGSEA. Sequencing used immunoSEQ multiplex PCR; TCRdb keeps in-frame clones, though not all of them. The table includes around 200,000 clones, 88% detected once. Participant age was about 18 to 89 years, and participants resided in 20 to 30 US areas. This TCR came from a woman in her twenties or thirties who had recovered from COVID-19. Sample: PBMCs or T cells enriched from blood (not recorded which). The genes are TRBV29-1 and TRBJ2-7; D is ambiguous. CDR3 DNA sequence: TGCAGCGTTGGAGAACCAGCCTACGAGCAGTACTTC. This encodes CSVGEPAYEQYF.